Presented here are 23 T cell receptor beta chains from one specimen sequenced in a study of cytomegalovirus exposure and HLA in healthy donors. Profiling relied on immunoSEQ multiplex PCR, and the TCRdb table lists in-frame clones only, not all of them. This table holds 190,000 or so clones, around 82% found once. The specimen was PBMCs. These receptors were collected from a young woman in good health and CMV-seropositive.

The chain links TRBV9 to TRBJ1-6, with D possibly TRBD1 on 6 matching bases. Trimming took off 4 bases at V and 7 bases at J, with 12 bases between the two ends. The CDR3 spans 14 residues. The germline V gene has CDR1 SGDLS and CDR2 YYNGEE. CDR3 in amino acids: CASSPAGGNSPLHF. In DNA form, the CDR3 reads TGTGCCAGCAGCCCCGCGGGGGGCAATTCACCCCTCCACTTT.

The genes are TRBV10-1 and TRBJ1-5; perhaps TRBD1 as D (6 bases). This CDR3 contains 13 residues. V lost 5 bases and J 6 bases, leaving 11 bases between the germline ends. CDR1 is WNHNN and CDR2 is SYGVQD in the germline V gene (reference sequence). CDR3 coding DNA: TGCGCCAGCAGTCAGGGGTATAGTCAGCCCCAGCATTTT. Translated: CASSQGYSQPQHF.

This clone occurred once. For the CDR3, the DNA is TGTGCCAGCAGCCCCGGGGGGGGATATGAGACCCAGTACTTC. Translated, it gives CASSPGGGYETQYF. The chain links TRBV11-3 to TRBJ2-5; 8 bases match TRBD2. V lost 5 bases to trimming and J lost 5 bases; unmatched junction nucleotides: 7. Germline loops: CDR1 SGHNT, CDR2 YENEEA. The CDR3 totals 14 residues.

The chain recombines TRBV15 with TRBJ2-1; the D gene is possibly TRBD2 (6 bases). The CDR3 sequence is 16 residues long. In germline, CDR1 is LNHNV, CDR2 YYDKDF (reference sequence). V was clipped by 5 bases and J by 0 bases, with 14 bases between them. The CDR3 DNA follows: TGTGCCACCAGCGGCCGCCGGGACTCCTCCTACAATGAGCAGTTCTTC. Protein: CATSGRRDSSYNEQFF.

The J gene is TRBJ1-5, the V gene TRBV27; weak D call: TRBD1 (5 bases). V shed 5 bases and J shed 9 bases, with 14 bases lying between them. Per the germline V gene, CDR1 is MNHEY and CDR2 is SMNVEV (reference sequence). CDR3 size: 13 residues. This chain's CDR3 is CASSDSPARPQHF. The CDR3, as DNA: TGTGCCAGCAGTGACAGCCCGGCTCGGCCCCAGCATTTT.

V gene TRBV15 combines with J gene TRBJ2-1; 7 bases align to TRBD1. The J segment lost 5 bases and the V segment lost 1 base, leaving 8 bases of the junction unmatched. The CDR3 contains 16 residues. CDR1 is LNHNV, CDR2 YYDKDF, per germline (reference sequence). For the CDR3, the DNA is TGTGCCACCAGCAGAGCCAGGGACAGTTCCCACAATGAGCAGTTCTTC. It specifies CATSRARDSSHNEQFF.

The chain combines TRBV10-1 with TRBJ1-6, with 8 bases identical to TRBD1. This CDR3 is built from 17 residues. V dropped 0 bases and J dropped 4; count of bases not matched to a gene: 5. Germline V gene lookup returns CDR1 WNHNN and CDR2 SYGVQD (reference sequence). Written as DNA, the CDR3 is TGCGCCAGCAGTGAGTCGAGGGACAGGACTTATAATTCACCCCTCCACTTT. This codes for CASSESRDRTYNSPLHF.

This rearrangement joins TRBV2 to TRBJ2-1; 9 nucleotides match TRBD2. Germline V CDR1 and CDR2: SNHLY, FYNNEI. The CDR3 runs to 16 residues. V dropped 1 base and J dropped 8; count of bases not matched to a gene: 9. CDR3 nucleotides: TGTGCCAGCAGTGAAGTAGCGGGGGTGCTTTTAGATGAGCAGTTCTTC. Translating gives CASSEVAGVLLDEQFF.

This clone was seen more than once but under ten times. This chain joins TRBV9 and TRBJ2-7; D remains unclear. CDR1 is SGDLS, CDR2 YYNGEE, per germline. This CDR3 region has 12 residues. V lost 3 bases, J lost 1 base, and 5 bases lay in between. This CDR3 reads CASSAPSYEQYF. For the CDR3, the DNA is TGTGCCAGCAGCGCCCCTTCCTACGAGCAGTACTTC.

The CDR3 nucleotides are TGTGCCAGCGGATTGAAACAGGGGGGTCGACTCCGTGACACTGAAGCTTTCTTT. This translates into CASGLKQGGRLRDTEAFF. The chain carries TRBV2 and TRBJ1-1; 8 positions match TRBD1. Germline CDR1 and CDR2: SNHLY and FYNNEI. J was trimmed by 3 bases and V by 8 bases; bases with no gene match: 20. The CDR3 length is 18 residues.

The rearrangement joins TRBV28 to TRBJ2-7, with 7 positions matching TRBD2. CDR1 is MDHEN and CDR2 is SYDVKM in the germline V gene. With V trimmed by 3 bases and J by 6 bases, 11 bases remained unmatched. The CDR3 totals 15 residues. As DNA, the CDR3 is TGTGCCAGCAGTTTTAACCGGGGGGAAATGGTCGAGCAGTACTTC. Translation gives CASSFNRGEMVEQYF.

About this clone itself: Within the sample, other DNA sequences also encode this same CDR3. This chain joins TRBV9 and TRBJ2-3; tentative D call: TRBD1 (6 bases). This CDR3 is built from 13 residues. The V and J ends lost 0 bases and 6 bases respectively, with 8 bases between them. CDR1 and CDR2 (germline): SGDLS, YYNGEE. CDR3 protein: CASSVAGADTQYF. The CDR3 DNA reads as TGTGCCAGCAGCGTAGCAGGGGCGGATACGCAGTATTTT.

This rearrangement joins TRBV5-1 to TRBJ1-1; D gene ambiguous. The V end lost 2 bases, the J end lost 6 bases, and 14 bases lay between the germline ends. Germline assignment: CDR1 SGHRS and CDR2 YFSETQ. This CDR3 is built from 14 residues. Here the CDR3 DNA reads TGCGCCAGCAGCTTACAGCCGGGGAGGGCTGAAGCTTTCTTT. Translated, it gives CASSLQPGRAEAFF.

The chain joins TRBV19 to TRBJ1-2, with D perhaps TRBD1 (6 bases). V lost 7 bases to trimming and J lost 10 bases, with 22 bases between them. CDR1 and CDR2 (germline): LNHDA, SQIVND (reference sequence). The CDR3 has 14 amino acids. CDR3 sequence (DNA): TGTGCCAGTACCCGCCCCGGCGACAGGCCCTTCTACACCTTC. Translation gives CASTRPGDRPFYTF.

The rearrangement joins TRBV14 to TRBJ2-3, with 9 positions matching TRBD2. The V gene end was trimmed by 4 bases and the J gene end by 4 bases; junction bases not matched to a gene: 9. The CDR3 consists of 16 residues. CDR1 is SGHDN and CDR2 is FVKESK in the germline V gene. CDR3 amino acids: CASSPRSGGFADTQYF. CDR3 sequence (DNA): TGTGCCAGCAGCCCTCGGAGCGGGGGGTTCGCAGATACGCAGTATTTT.

Note on this clone: This could be a read error, since a much larger clone is one nucleotide away. Distinct nucleotide sequences in the sample also encode this CDR3. The chain combines TRBV9 with TRBJ2-7, with D unresolved. The CDR3 extends over 14 amino acids. The V gene's germline CDR1 is SGDLS and CDR2 YYNGEE. V was cut by 0 bases and J by 0 bases, with 7 bases left in between. CDR3 DNA: TGTGCCAGCAGCGTAGTGCCTAGCTCCTACGAGCAGTACTTC. Its translation is CASSVVPSSYEQYF.

The CDR3 DNA reads TGTGCCAGCAGTTCGACTCCGGGACAGGGGGCGAAGAATGAGCAGTTCTTC. Its protein product is CASSSTPGQGAKNEQFF. This chain connects TRBV13 to TRBJ2-1, with 12 bases lining up with TRBD1. V trimming: 6 bases; J trimming: 7 bases; junction bases outside the gene matches: 13. The CDR3 totals 17 residues. From germline, CDR1 is PRHDT and CDR2 FYEKMQ (reference sequence).

The count of this clone is one. V and J are TRBV6-1 and TRBJ1-3; D unresolved. Germline V CDR1 and CDR2: MNHNS, SASEGT. CDR3 length: 16 amino acids. Trimming left V 2 bases short and J 0 bases short, with 11 bases between. CDR3 nucleotide sequence: TGTGCCAGCAGTGAAATGGCGCGGAGCTCTGGAAACACCATATATTTT. This gives the protein CASSEMARSSGNTIYF.

This clone was counted only a few times. V and J are TRBV18 and TRBJ1-1; D is uncertain. V lost 3 bases to trimming and J lost 4 bases, with 12 bases between them. Per germline, CDR1 KGHSH and CDR2 LQKENI. The CDR3 covers 14 residues. Written as DNA, the CDR3 is TGTGCCAGCTCACCCTACGGTGTAATCACTGAAGCTTTCTTT. Encoded protein: CASSPYGVITEAFF. Combining the CDR3 with reference TRBV18 and TRBJ1-1 gives the whole variable domain NAGVMQNPRHLVRRRGQEARLRCSPMKGHSHVYWYRQLPEEGLKFMVYLQKENIIDESGMPKERFSAEFPKEGPSILRIQQVVRGDSAAYFCASSPYGVITEAFFGQGTRLTVV.

V is TRBV10-3 and J is TRBJ1-5; weak D call: TRBD1 (6 bases). Looked up from germline, CDR1 is ENHRY and CDR2 is SYGVKD. The CDR3 covers 14 residues. The V end lost 0 bases, the J end lost 7 bases, and 10 bases lay between the germline ends. DNA for the CDR3: TGTGCCATCAGTGAGTCAGGGGGGGACCAGCCCCAGCATTTT. Translated: CAISESGGDQPQHF.

The chain links TRBV5-1 to TRBJ2-2; tentatively, D is TRBD1 (6 bases). CDR1 SGHRS and CDR2 YFSETQ come from the germline V gene. The CDR3 is 16 amino acids. The V gene lost 0 bases and the J gene lost 5 bases, with 14 bases spanning the gap. In nucleotides, the CDR3 is TGCGCCAGCAGCTTGGCCCAGGCAGGGGATACCGGGGAGCTGTTTTTT. It specifies CASSLAQAGDTGELFF.

The chain couples TRBV5-1 to TRBJ2-1; 9 nucleotides match TRBD2. The length of the CDR3 is 17 residues. J lost 4 bases, V lost 5 bases, and 13 bases had no gene match. Germline assignment: CDR1 SGHRS and CDR2 YFSETQ. DNA of the CDR3: TGCGCCAGCAGTTACATATCGGCGGGGGGGACTTACAATGAGCAGTTCTTC. Protein: CASSYISAGGTYNEQFF.

The chain is built from TRBV9 and TRBJ1-2; D remains ambiguous. Per germline, CDR1 SGDLS and CDR2 YYNGEE. V dropped 3 bases and J dropped 5 bases, with 20 bases sitting between them. The CDR3 covers 16 residues. The DNA of the CDR3 is TGTGCCAGCAGCGGCGCTGCCTCGGGAAAGTCATATGGCTACACCTTC. Its protein product is CASSGAASGKSYGYTF.